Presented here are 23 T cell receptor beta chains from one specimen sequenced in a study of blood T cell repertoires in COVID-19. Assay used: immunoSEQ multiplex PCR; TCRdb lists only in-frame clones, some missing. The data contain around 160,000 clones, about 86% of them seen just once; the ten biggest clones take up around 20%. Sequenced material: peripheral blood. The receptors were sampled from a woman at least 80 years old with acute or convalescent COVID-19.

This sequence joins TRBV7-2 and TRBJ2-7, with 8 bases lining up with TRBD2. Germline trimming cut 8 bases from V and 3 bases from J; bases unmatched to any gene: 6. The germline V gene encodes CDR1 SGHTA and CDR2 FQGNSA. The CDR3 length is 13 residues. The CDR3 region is CASGAGGNYEQYF. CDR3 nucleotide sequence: TGTGCCAGCGGGGCGGGGGGTAACTACGAGCAGTACTTC.

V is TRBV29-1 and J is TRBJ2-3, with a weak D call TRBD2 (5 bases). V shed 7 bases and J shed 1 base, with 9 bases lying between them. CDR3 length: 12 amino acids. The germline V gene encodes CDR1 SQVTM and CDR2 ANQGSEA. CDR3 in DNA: TGCAGCGCCCGGACTGGCACAGATACGCAGTATTTT. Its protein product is CSARTGTDTQYF.

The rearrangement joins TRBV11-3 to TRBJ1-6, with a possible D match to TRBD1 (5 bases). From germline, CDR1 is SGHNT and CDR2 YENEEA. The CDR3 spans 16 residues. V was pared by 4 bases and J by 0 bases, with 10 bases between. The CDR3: CASSSLRDSYNSPLHF. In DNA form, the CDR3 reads TGTGCCAGCAGCTCTCTCAGGGACTCCTATAATTCACCCCTCCACTTT.

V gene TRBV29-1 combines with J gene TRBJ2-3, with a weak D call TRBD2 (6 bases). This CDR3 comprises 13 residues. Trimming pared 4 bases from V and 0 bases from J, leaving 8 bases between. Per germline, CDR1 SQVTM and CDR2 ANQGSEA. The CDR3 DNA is TGCAGCGTTGGAGGGAGGAGCACAGATACGCAGTATTTT. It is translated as CSVGGRSTDTQYF.

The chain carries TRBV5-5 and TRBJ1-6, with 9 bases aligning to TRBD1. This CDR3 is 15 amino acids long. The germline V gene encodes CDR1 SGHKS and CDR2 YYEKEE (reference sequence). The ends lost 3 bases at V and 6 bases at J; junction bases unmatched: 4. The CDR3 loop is CASSWGTGINSPLHF. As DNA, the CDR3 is TGTGCCAGCAGCTGGGGGACAGGGATTAATTCACCCCTCCACTTT.

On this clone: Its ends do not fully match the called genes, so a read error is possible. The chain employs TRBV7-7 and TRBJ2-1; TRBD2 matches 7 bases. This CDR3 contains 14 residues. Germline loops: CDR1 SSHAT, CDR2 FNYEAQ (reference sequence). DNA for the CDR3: TGTGCTAGCAGCAAAGACGGCGGAGCGGGGGAGCAGTTCTTC. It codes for CASSKDGGAGEQFF.

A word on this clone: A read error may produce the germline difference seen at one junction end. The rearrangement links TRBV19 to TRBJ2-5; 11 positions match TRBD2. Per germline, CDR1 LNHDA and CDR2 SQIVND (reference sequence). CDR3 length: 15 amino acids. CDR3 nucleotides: TGTGCCAGTAGAATAGCGGGGGGGCCGACGCAGACCCAGTACTTC. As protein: CASRIAGGPTQTQYF.

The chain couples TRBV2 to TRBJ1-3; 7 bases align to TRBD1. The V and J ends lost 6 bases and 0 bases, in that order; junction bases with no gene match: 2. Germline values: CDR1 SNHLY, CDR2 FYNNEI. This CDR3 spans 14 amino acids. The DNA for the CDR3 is TGTGCCAGCAGGCGGGACAGCTCTGGAAACACCATATATTTT. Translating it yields CASRRDSSGNTIYF. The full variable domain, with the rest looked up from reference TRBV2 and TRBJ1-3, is EPEVTQTPSHQVTQMGQEVILRCVPISNHLYFYWYRQILGQKVEFLVSFYNNEISEKSEIFDDQFSVERPDGSNFTLKIRSTKLEDSAMYFCASRRDSSGNTIYFGEGSWLTVV.

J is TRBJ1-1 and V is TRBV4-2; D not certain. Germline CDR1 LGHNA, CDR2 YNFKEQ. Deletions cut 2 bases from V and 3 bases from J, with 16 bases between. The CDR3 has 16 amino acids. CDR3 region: CASSQPGVGGDTEAFF. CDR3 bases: TGTGCCAGCAGCCAACCCGGCGTGGGAGGAGACACTGAAGCTTTCTTT.

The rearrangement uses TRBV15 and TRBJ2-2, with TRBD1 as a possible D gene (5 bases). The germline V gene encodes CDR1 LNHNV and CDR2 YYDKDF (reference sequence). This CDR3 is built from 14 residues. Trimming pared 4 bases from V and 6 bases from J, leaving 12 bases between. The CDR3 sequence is CATSNLGQAGELFF. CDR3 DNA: TGTGCCACCAGCAACTTGGGGCAGGCCGGGGAGCTGTTTTTT.

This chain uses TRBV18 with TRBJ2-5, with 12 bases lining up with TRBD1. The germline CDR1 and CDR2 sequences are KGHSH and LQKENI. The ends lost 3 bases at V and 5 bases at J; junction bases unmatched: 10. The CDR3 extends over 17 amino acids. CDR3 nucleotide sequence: TGTGCCAGCTCACCGCCCTCCGGGACAGGGGGCTGGGAGACCCAGTACTTC. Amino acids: CASSPPSGTGGWETQYF.

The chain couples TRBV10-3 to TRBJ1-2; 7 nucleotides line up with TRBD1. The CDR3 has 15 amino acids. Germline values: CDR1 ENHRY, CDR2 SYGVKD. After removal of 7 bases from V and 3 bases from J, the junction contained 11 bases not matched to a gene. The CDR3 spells CAIKGSTGIDYGYTF. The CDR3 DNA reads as TGTGCCATCAAGGGGTCGACAGGGATCGACTATGGCTACACCTTC.

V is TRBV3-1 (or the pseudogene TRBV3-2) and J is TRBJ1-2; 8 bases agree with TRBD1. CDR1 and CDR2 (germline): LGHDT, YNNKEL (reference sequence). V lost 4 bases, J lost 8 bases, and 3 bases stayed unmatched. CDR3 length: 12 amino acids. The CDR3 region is CASSPGQGGYTF. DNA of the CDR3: TGTGCCAGCAGCCCTGGACAGGGCGGCTACACCTTC.

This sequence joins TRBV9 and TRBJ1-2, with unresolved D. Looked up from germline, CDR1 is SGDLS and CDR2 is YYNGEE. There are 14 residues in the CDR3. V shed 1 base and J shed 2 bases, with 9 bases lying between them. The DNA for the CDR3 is TGTGCCAGCAGCGTAAGTGACATCAACTATGGCTACACCTTC. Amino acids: CASSVSDINYGYTF.

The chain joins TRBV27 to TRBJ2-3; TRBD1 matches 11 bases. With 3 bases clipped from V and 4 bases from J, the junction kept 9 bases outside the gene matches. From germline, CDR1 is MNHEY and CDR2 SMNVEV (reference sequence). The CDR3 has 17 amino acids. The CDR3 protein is CASSFLWGGQGADTQYF. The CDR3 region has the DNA TGTGCCAGCAGTTTCCTGTGGGGGGGACAGGGGGCAGATACGCAGTATTTT.

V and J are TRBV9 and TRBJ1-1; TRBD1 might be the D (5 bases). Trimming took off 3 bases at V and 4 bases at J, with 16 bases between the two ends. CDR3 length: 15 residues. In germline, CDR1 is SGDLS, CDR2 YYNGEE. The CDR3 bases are TGTGCCAGCAGCGCCCGGGGGGTCGGGTTCACTGAAGCTTTCTTT. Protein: CASSARGVGFTEAFF. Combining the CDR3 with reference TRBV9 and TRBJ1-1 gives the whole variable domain DSGVTQTPKHLITATGQRVTLRCSPRSGDLSVYWYQQSLDQGLQFLIQYYNGEERAKGNILERFSAQQFPDLHSELNLSSLELGDSALYFCASSARGVGFTEAFFGQGTRLTVV.

Here the CDR3 DNA reads TGTGCCAGCAGTAGAGGACGGGACTCCTACGAGCAGTACTTC. Protein: CASSRGRDSYEQYF. This chain uses TRBV2 with TRBJ2-7, with D tentatively TRBD2 (5 bases). The germline gives CDR1 SNHLY, CDR2 FYNNEI. Trimming stripped 5 bases from V and 0 bases from J, with 11 bases between. The CDR3 is 14 residues long.

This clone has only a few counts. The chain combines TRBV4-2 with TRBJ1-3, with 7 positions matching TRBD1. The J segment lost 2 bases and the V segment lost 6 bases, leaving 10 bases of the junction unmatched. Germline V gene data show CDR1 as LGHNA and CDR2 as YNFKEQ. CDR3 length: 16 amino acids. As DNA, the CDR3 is TGTGCCAGCAGTCCGTCCCAGGGGGAGGCTGGAAACACCATATATTTT. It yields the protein CASSPSQGEAGNTIYF.

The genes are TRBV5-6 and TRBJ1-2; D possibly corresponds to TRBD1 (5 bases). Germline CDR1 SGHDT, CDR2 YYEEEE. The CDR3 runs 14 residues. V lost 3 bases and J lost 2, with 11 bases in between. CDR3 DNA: TGTGCCAGCAGCTGGGGGGAGGGGAACTATGGCTACACCTTC. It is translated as CASSWGEGNYGYTF.

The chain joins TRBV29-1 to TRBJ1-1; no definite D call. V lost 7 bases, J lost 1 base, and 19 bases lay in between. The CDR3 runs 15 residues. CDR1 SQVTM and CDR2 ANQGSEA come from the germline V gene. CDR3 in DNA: TGCAGCGCAACATTGGGAGCTCAAAAGAACACTGAAGCTTTCTTT. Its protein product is CSATLGAQKNTEAFF.

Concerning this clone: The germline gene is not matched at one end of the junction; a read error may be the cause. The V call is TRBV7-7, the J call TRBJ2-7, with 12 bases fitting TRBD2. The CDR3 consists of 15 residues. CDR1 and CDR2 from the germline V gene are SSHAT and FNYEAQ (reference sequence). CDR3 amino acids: CASSSGLAGIYEQYF. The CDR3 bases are TGTGCTAGCAGCTCCGGACTAGCGGGAATTTACGAGCAGTACTTC.

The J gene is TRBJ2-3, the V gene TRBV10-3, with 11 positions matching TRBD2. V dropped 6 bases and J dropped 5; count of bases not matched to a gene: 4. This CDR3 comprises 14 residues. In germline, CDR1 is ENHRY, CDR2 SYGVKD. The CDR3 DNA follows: TGTGCCATCAGGAATAGCGGGGGGGGAGATACGCAGTATTTT. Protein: CAIRNSGGGDTQYF.

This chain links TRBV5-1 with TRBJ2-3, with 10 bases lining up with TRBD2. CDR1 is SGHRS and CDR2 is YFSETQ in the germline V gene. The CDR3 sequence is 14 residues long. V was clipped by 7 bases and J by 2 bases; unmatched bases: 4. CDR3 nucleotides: TGCGCCAGCGCTAGCGGGAGCAACACAGATACGCAGTATTTT. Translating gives CASASGSNTDTQYF.